These 10 T cell receptor beta chains originate from one sample sequenced in a study of PD-L1 blockade in urothelial cancer. Method: immunoSEQ multiplex PCR; TCRdb's copy keeps in-frame clones and lacks some. The sample consists of about 63,000 clones, roughly 76% of them appearing once. Time point: pretreatment peripheral blood. Sequenced here: PBMCs, sampled around atezolizumab (anti-PD-L1) treatment. The receptors here all came from a man between 65 and 79 years old with urothelial cancer.

This chain connects TRBV18 to TRBJ2-3, with D possibly TRBD1 on 6 matching bases. This CDR3 comprises 14 residues. Germline CDR1 and CDR2: KGHSH and LQKENI. V was shortened by 4 bases and J by 2 bases, with 10 bases between the two germline ends. CDR3 nucleotides: TGTGCCAGCTCACGAGCAGGGGACACAGATACGCAGTATTTT. Its translation is CASSRAGDTDTQYF.

This clone was seen once. V gene TRBV19 combines with J gene TRBJ2-7; weak D call: TRBD1 (6 bases). From germline, CDR1 is LNHDA and CDR2 SQIVND (reference sequence). This CDR3 comprises 14 residues. Trimming took 5 bases from V and 3 from J, leaving 14 bases between them. The CDR3 DNA reads TGTGCCAGTAGTCAGAGGACAGTAAACTACGAGCAGTACTTC. Its protein is CASSQRTVNYEQYF.

The J gene is TRBJ1-1, the V gene TRBV5-6; TRBD1 agrees at 8 bases. The junction had 12 bases not matched to a gene; V was cut back by 3 bases and J by 5 bases. The CDR3 is 16 residues long. Germline V gene data show CDR1 as SGHDT and CDR2 as YYEEEE. CDR3 sequence: CASSWGTGGASTEAFF. CDR3 in DNA: TGTGCCAGCAGCTGGGGGACAGGTGGGGCCAGTACTGAAGCTTTCTTT.

The rearrangement joins TRBV2 to TRBJ1-5; 9 bases map to TRBD1. The CDR3 consists of 14 residues. With V trimmed by 4 bases and J by 7 bases, 5 bases remained unmatched. Germline CDR1 reads SNHLY; CDR2 reads FYNNEI. Here the CDR3 DNA reads TGTGCCAGCAGTGGAGGGACAGGGAGGCAGCCCCAGCATTTT. Residues: CASSGGTGRQPQHF. The variable domain in full, with the rest retrieved from reference TRBV2 and TRBJ1-5, is EPEVTQTPSHQVTQMGQEVILRCVPISNHLYFYWYRQILGQKVEFLVSFYNNEISEKSEIFDDQFSVERPDGSNFTLKIRSTKLEDSAMYFCASSGGTGRQPQHFGDGTRLSIL.

This clone was detected a few times. The chain links TRBV5-6 to TRBJ1-2; 7 bases fit TRBD1. The CDR3 loop spans 15 amino acids. The V segment lost 2 bases and the J segment 4 bases; nucleotides outside the gene matches: 8. CDR1 SGHDT and CDR2 YYEEEE come from the germline V gene. CDR3 nucleotide sequence: TGTGCCAGCAGCTTATACTCCGGGACAGCCTATGGCTACACCTTC. It encodes CASSLYSGTAYGYTF.

The chain couples TRBV30 to TRBJ2-5, with D tentatively TRBD2 (5 bases). Germline CDR1 GTSNPN, CDR2 SVGIG (reference sequence). This CDR3 has 13 residues. The V end was cut by 7 bases, the J end by 3 bases, with 15 bases between. The CDR3 DNA sequence: TGTGCCTCAACTAGGTACCGAGAAGAGACCCAGTACTTC. The encoded protein is CASTRYREETQYF.

The chain links TRBV11-3 to TRBJ2-2; D is possibly TRBD2 (5 bases). CDR3 length: 17 residues. In germline, CDR1 is SGHNT, CDR2 YENEEA. The V and J ends lost 1 base and 0 bases respectively, with 12 bases between them. The CDR3 region is CASSLGRGNANTGELFF. The CDR3 nucleotides are TGTGCCAGCAGCTTAGGTCGAGGGAACGCGAACACCGGGGAGCTGTTTTTT.

This chain links TRBV5-1 with TRBJ1-1, with 7 positions matching TRBD1. From germline, CDR1 is SGHRS and CDR2 YFSETQ. CDR3 length equals 14 residues. Trimming removed 4 bases from V and 4 bases from J; junction bases left unmatched: 7. The CDR3, as DNA: TGCGCCAGCAGCAGTTCTACAGGGGTCACTGAAGCTTTCTTT. Amino acids: CASSSSTGVTEAFF.

The chain joins TRBV7-2 to TRBJ2-1; D possibly corresponds to TRBD2 (6 bases). Germline-derived CDR1 and CDR2 are SGHTA and FQGNSA. This CDR3 comprises 18 residues. The ends were cut back, 0 bases at V and 4 bases at J, with 19 bases in the middle. This chain's CDR3 is CASSLAIIAAGSYNEQFF. The CDR3 DNA reads TGTGCCAGCAGCTTAGCCATAATAGCGGCGGGTAGTTACAATGAGCAGTTCTTC.

Only a few counts were recorded for this clone. The genes are TRBV5-4 and TRBJ2-7; D is perhaps TRBD1 (6 bases). In germline, CDR1 is SGHNT, CDR2 YYREEE (reference sequence). Trimming left V 0 bases short and J 0 bases short, with 7 bases between. The CDR3 consists of 14 residues. This chain's CDR3 is CASSLGGGSYEQYF. CDR3 bases: TGTGCCAGCAGCTTGGGAGGGGGCTCCTACGAGCAGTACTTC.